Each of the 11 T cell receptor beta chains below was sequenced from the same sample in a study of T cells in Graves' hyperthyroidism and ophthalmopathy. The CDR3 regions of TCR beta were amplified from RNA transcripts. Primed by the HTBI set, a first-round RT-PCR was run on the TCR CDR3. TCRdb processed the multiplex PCR reads anew with MiXCR; each CDR3 protein has one entry. The sample includes about 380,000 distinct CDR3 sequences, roughly 12% of them seen just once. Source material: blood. The origin of the receptors is a young man with Graves' hyperthyroidism that later progressed to Graves' ophthalmopathy.

In its sample, this clonotype was seen many times. V is TRBV12-5 and J is TRBJ1-5, with 12 bases aligning to TRBD1. Germline-derived CDR1 and CDR2 are LGHNT and FRNRAP. This CDR3 is built from 17 residues. Trimming at V came to 0 bases and at J to 4 bases, leaving 4 bases not matched to a gene. CDR3 protein: CASGLVRGQGANQPQHF. CDR3 DNA sequence: TGTGCTAGTGGTTTGGTAAGGGGACAGGGGGCTAATCAGCCCCAGCATTTT.

This clonotype was picked up many times. The chain carries TRBV3-1 and TRBJ2-3; 9 nucleotides align to TRBD2. The V segment lost 3 bases and the J segment 2 bases; nucleotides outside the gene matches: 6. Germline V gene sequence: CDR1 LGHDT, CDR2 YNNKEL (reference sequence). This CDR3 has 16 amino acids. The CDR3 region is CASSQHSGGTTDTQYF. CDR3 nucleotides: TGTGCCAGCAGCCAGCATAGCGGGGGAACCACAGATACGCAGTATTTT.

The V call is TRBV5-1, the J call TRBJ2-3, with 7 bases that match TRBD1. This CDR3 spans 16 amino acids. The trim removed 0 bases at V and 0 bases at J, leaving 4 bases unmatched. Germline lookup yields CDR1 SGHRS and CDR2 YFSETQ. The CDR3 protein is CASSLAGQASTDTQYF. CDR3 bases: TGCGCCAGCAGCTTGGCAGGACAGGCTAGCACAGATACGCAGTATTTT.

This clonotype was found a few times. This may be a read error: a much more frequent sequence differs by one nucleotide. The chain is built from TRBV6-2 or TRBV6-3 and TRBJ1-1; D ambiguous. The CDR3 length is 13 residues. Germline V CDR1 and CDR2: MNHEY, SVGEGT. CDR3 loop: CASSYSMNAEAFF. DNA of the CDR3: TGTGCCAGCAGTTACTCGATGAACGCTGAAGCTTTCTTT.

In its sample, this clonotype was seen many times. The chain combines TRBV28 with TRBJ1-1; D ambiguous. The V gene's germline CDR1 is MDHEN and CDR2 SYDVKM. The CDR3 consists of 13 residues. Trimming pared 3 bases from V and 2 bases from J, leaving 7 bases between. The CDR3 spells CASSFRFNTEAFF. The CDR3 DNA sequence: TGTGCCAGCAGTTTCCGGTTTAACACTGAAGCTTTCTTT.

This chain joins TRBV4-2 and TRBJ2-7; D is uncertain. The V end lost 3 bases, the J end lost 2 bases, and 14 bases lay between the germline ends. CDR3 length: 15 residues. Germline V gives CDR1 LGHNA, CDR2 YNFKEQ. CDR3 DNA sequence: TGTGCCAGCAGCCAGGAAGACACGACCCCCTACGAGCAGTACTTC. This translates into CASSQEDTTPYEQYF.

The chain couples TRBV7-2 to TRBJ2-5, with 7 bases that match TRBD2. V lost 2 bases and J lost 3; bases outside the gene matches: 9. The CDR3 is 16 amino acids. Per germline, CDR1 SGHTA and CDR2 FQGNSA. CDR3 residues: CASSLHMGTTKETQYF. CDR3 nucleotide sequence: TGTGCCAGCAGCTTACACATGGGGACTACCAAAGAGACCCAGTACTTC.

This clonotype was recorded at least ten times. The J gene is TRBJ2-3, the V gene TRBV12-3 or TRBV12-4; 10 bases fit TRBD2. This CDR3 spans 17 amino acids. V lost 1 base to trimming and J lost 2 bases; unmatched junction nucleotides: 6. In DNA, the CDR3 is TGTGCCAGCAGTTTAGTTTCTAGCGGGGGATACACAGATACGCAGTATTTT. Translating gives CASSLVSSGGYTDTQYF.

This clonotype came up many times. The rearrangement joins TRBV6-1 to TRBJ1-3, with D maybe TRBD1 (6 bases). The CDR3 is 14 residues long. V lost 4 bases, J lost 5 bases, and 12 bases lay in between. Germline CDR1 and CDR2: MNHNS and SASEGT. The CDR3, as DNA: TGTGCCAGCAGTGGACAGGTTTTCCGAAACACCATATATTTT. It translates to CASSGQVFRNTIYF.

This clonotype came up many times. The genes are TRBV28 and TRBJ2-1; TRBD1 might be the D (6 bases). Germline CDR1 MDHEN, CDR2 SYDVKM. Trimming took 10 bases from V and 0 from J, leaving 16 bases between them. This CDR3 is 15 amino acids long. CDR3 in DNA: TGTGCCACCTTGGACAGTAGAAGCTCCTACAATGAGCAGTTCTTC. It yields the protein CATLDSRSSYNEQFF. Looking up the rest from reference TRBV28 and TRBJ2-1 gives the full variable domain: DVKVTQSSRYLVKRTGEKVFLECVQDMDHENMFWYRQDPGLGLRLIYFSYDVKMKEKGDIPEGYSVSREKKERFSLILESASTNQTSMYLCATLDSRSSYNEQFFGPGTRLTVL.

This clonotype has a handful of counts. The chain employs TRBV29-1 and TRBJ1-3; TRBD1 matches 9 bases. The CDR3 extends over 17 amino acids. Trimming removed 4 bases from V and 2 bases from J; junction bases left unmatched: 12. Germline CDR1 reads SQVTM; CDR2 reads ANQGSEA. CDR3 protein: CSVGHPRTGETGNTIYF. The CDR3 DNA is TGCAGCGTTGGCCATCCACGGACAGGGGAAACTGGAAACACCATATATTTT.